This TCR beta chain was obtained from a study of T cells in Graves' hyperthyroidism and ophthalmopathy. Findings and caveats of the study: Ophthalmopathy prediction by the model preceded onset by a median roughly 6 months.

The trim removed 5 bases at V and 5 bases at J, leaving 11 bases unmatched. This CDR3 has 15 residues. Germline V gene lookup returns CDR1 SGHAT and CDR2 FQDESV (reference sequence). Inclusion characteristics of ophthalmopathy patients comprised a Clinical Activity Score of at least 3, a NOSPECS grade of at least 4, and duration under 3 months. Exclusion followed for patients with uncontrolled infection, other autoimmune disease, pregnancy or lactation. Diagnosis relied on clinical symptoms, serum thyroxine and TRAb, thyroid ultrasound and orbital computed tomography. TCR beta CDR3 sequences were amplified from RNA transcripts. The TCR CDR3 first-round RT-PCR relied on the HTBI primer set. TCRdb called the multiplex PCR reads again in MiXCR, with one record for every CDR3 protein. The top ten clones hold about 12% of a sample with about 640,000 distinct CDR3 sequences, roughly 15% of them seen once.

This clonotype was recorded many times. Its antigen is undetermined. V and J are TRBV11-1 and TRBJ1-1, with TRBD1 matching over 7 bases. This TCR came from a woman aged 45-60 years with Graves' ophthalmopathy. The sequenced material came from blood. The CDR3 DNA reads TGTGCCAGCAGCCTCGACCGGACAGGAGCGACTGAAGCTTTCTTT. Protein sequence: CASSLDRTGATEAFF.